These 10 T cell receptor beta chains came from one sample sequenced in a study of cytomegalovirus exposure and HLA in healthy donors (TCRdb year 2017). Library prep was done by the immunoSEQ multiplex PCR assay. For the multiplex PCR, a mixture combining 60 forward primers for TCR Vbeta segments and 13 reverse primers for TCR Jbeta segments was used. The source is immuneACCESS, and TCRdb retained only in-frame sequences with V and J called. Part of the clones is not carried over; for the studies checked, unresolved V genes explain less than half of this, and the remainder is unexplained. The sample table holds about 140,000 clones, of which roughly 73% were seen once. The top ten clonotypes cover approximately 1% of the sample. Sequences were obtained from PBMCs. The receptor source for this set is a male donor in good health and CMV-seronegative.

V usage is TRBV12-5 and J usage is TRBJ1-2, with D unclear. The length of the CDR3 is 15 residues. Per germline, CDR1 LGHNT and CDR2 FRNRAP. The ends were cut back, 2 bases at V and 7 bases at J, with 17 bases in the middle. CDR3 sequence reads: CASGLLRAIQSGYTF. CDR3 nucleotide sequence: TGTGCTAGTGGTTTGCTGAGGGCCATACAATCTGGCTACACCTTC.

The CDR3 reads CASSLERSTDTQYF. For the CDR3, the DNA is TGTGCCAGCAGCTTGGAGCGGAGCACAGATACGCAGTATTTT. The rearrangement uses TRBV5-4 and TRBJ2-3; TRBD2 is a possible D gene (5 bases). The CDR3 sequence is 14 residues long. The V gene lost 0 bases and the J gene lost 0 bases, with 5 bases spanning the gap. Germline assignment: CDR1 SGHNT and CDR2 YYREEE (reference sequence). Filled out from reference TRBV5-4 and TRBJ2-3, the complete variable domain reads ETGVTQSPTHLIKTRGQQVTLRCSSQSGHNTVSWYQQALGQGPQFIFQYYREEENGRGNFPPRFSGLQFPNYSSELNVNALELDDSALYLCASSLERSTDTQYFGPGTRLTVL.

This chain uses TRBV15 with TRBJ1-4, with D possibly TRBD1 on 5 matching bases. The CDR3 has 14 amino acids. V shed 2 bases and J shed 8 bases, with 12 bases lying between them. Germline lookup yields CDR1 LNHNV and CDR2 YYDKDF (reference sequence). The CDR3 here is CATSRQGKYEKLFF. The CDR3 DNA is TGTGCCACCAGCAGACAGGGAAAATACGAAAAACTGTTTTTT.

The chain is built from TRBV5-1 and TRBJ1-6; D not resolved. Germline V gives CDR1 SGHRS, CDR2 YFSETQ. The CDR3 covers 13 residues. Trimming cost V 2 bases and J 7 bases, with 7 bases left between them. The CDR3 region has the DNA TGCGCCAGCAGCTTAGATCGGAATTCACCCCTCCACTTT. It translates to CASSLDRNSPLHF.

The CDR3 region has the DNA TGTGCCAGTAGTATTGGTAATCAAGGGCGGGACTACTTCCACGAGCAGTACTTC. It yields the protein CASSIGNQGRDYFHEQYF. The chain joins TRBV19 to TRBJ2-7, with 7 positions matching TRBD2. Per germline, CDR1 LNHDA and CDR2 SQIVND (reference sequence). The CDR3 is 18 amino acids. J was trimmed by 5 bases and V by 3 bases; bases with no gene match: 19.

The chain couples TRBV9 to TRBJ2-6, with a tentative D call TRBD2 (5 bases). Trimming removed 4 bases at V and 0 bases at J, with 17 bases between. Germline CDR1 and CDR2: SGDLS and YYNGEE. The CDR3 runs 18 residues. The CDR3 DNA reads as TGTGCCAGCAGCCATATTCTAGCTTTCAGCTCTGGGGCCAACGTCCTGACTTTC. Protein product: CASSHILAFSSGANVLTF.

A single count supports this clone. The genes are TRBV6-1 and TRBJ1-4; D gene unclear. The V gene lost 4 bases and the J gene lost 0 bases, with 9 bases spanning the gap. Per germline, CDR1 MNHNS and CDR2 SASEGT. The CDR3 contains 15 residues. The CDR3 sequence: CASSALRTTNEKLFF. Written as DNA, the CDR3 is TGTGCCAGCAGTGCCCTCCGTACAACTAATGAAAAACTGTTTTTT.

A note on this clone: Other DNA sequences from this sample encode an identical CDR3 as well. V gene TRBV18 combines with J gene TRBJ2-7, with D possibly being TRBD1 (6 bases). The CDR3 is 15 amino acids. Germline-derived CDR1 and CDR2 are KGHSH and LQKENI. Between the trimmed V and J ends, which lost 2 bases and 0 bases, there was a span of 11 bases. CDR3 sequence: CASSPTRGSSYEQYF. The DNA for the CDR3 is TGTGCCAGCTCACCAACCAGGGGATCCTCCTACGAGCAGTACTTC.

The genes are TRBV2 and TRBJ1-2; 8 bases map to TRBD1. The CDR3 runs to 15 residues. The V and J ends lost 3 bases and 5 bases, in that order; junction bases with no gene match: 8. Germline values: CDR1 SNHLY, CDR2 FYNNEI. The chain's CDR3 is CASSETGARGYGYTF. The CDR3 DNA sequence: TGTGCCAGCAGTGAGACAGGGGCGAGAGGGTATGGCTACACCTTC.

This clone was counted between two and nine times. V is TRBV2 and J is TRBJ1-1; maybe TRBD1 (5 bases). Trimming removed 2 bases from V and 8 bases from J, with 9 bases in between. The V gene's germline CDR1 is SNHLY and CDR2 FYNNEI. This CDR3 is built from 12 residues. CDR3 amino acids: CASSENDREAFF. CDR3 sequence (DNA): TGTGCCAGCAGTGAAAACGACAGAGAAGCTTTCTTT.